This paragraph covers one T cell receptor beta chain sequence. This sample stems from a study of shared clonotypes between healthy human individuals. Terminally differentiated effector memory CD45RA+ cells were excluded from the naive CD8 cells, which were CD45RO-negative and positively selected for CCR7. Sequencing used immunoSEQ multiplex PCR; TCRdb keeps in-frame clones, though not all of them. The repertoire has more than 2 million clones, 93% of them found once; the top ten carry less than 2%. The CDR3 is 18 residues long. CDR1 is SGDLS, CDR2 YYNGEE, per germline. J gave up 2 bases and V 4 bases, and 14 bases lay outside the gene matches.

The sample was naive CD8+ T cells from PBMCs. The chain has TRBV9 and TRBJ2-2, with 7 bases aligning to TRBD2. The sequence derives from a man younger than 30 in good health. Some clones in this sample may be carry-over from other donors' samples. CDR3 sequence reads: CASSFMSGLAVNTGELFF. Written as DNA, the CDR3 is TGTGCCAGCAGCTTCATGAGTGGGCTAGCGGTCAACACCGGGGAGCTGTTTTTT. Looking up the rest from reference TRBV9 and TRBJ2-2 gives the full variable domain: DSGVTQTPKHLITATGQRVTLRCSPRSGDLSVYWYQQSLDQGLQFLIQYYNGEERAKGNILERFSAQQFPDLHSELNLSSLELGDSALYFCASSFMSGLAVNTGELFFGEGSRLTVL.